These 11 T cell receptor beta chains were all obtained from the same sample, sequenced in a study of T cell responses to AZD1222 COVID-19 vaccine. Clones were read by immunoSEQ multiplex PCR, and TCRdb kept only the in-frame ones, dropping some. The data show about 120,000 clones, more than 80% seen once. The starting material was peripheral blood, obtained 28 days after the second dose of the MenACWY control vaccine. Receptors were obtained from an adult who received the MenACWY meningococcal vaccine as a control.

The J gene is TRBJ2-3, the V gene TRBV21-1; the D call in the table, TRBD1, was not verified against the DNA. TRBV21-1 is a recognized pseudogene. This CDR3 has 14 amino acids. CDR3 residues: CASQGTGMADTQYF. The DNA of the CDR3 is TGTGCCAGCCAGGGGACAGGGATGGCAGATACGCAGTATTTT.

The gene calls are TRBV6-5 and TRBJ1-1, with 9 bases that match TRBD1. J lost 5 bases, V lost 4 bases, and 2 bases had no gene match. CDR1 is MNHEY, CDR2 SVGAGI, per germline. The CDR3 loop spans 13 amino acids. The CDR3 region has the DNA TGTGCCAGCAGTTGGGGACAGGGAACTGAAGCTTTCTTT. Translated: CASSWGQGTEAFF.

The rearrangement joins TRBV11-1 to TRBJ1-1; TRBD1 is a possible D gene (6 bases). The germline CDR1 and CDR2 sequences are SGHAT and FQDESV (reference sequence). CDR3 length: 14 amino acids. Between the trimmed V and J ends, which lost 5 bases and 1 base, there was a span of 11 bases. CDR3 DNA: TGTGCCAGCAGCCCCCAGACAGGGAACACTGAAGCTTTCTTT. It specifies CASSPQTGNTEAFF.

This clone was counted only a few times. The chain links TRBV19 to TRBJ2-1, with D unclear. Per the germline V gene, CDR1 is LNHDA and CDR2 is SQIVND (reference sequence). The germline V and J ends were trimmed by 6 bases and 3 bases, with 9 bases remaining between them. The CDR3 loop spans 13 amino acids. CDR3 DNA: TGTGCCAGTAGCGACATCCTCTACAATGAGCAGTTCTTC. The encoded protein is CASSDILYNEQFF.

The J gene is TRBJ2-1, the V gene TRBV6-5; D is uncertain. The germline V gene has CDR1 MNHEY and CDR2 SVGAGI. The CDR3 is 13 amino acids. V shed 4 bases and J shed 9 bases, with 13 bases lying between them. CDR3: CASSSRTSSEQFF. CDR3 DNA sequence: TGTGCCAGCAGTTCGAGAACCTCGAGTGAGCAGTTCTTC.

This chain uses TRBV7-2 with TRBJ1-5; the D gene is possibly TRBD1 (6 bases). V dropped 2 bases and J dropped 7 bases, with 12 bases sitting between them. Germline lookup yields CDR1 SGHTA and CDR2 FQGNSA. This CDR3 has 14 residues. Here the CDR3 DNA reads TGTGCCAGCAGCTTACAGGAGGGGGGCCAGCCCCAGCATTTT. The encoded protein is CASSLQEGGQPQHF.

The V gene is TRBV10-1, the J gene TRBJ2-1, with D perhaps TRBD1 (5 bases). This CDR3 is 14 amino acids long. The germline CDR1 and CDR2 sequences are WNHNN and SYGVQD (reference sequence). V shed 2 bases and J shed 9 bases, with 14 bases lying between them. In DNA form, the CDR3 reads TGCGCCAGCAGTGAGCTGGGGCTGAGGAGTGAGCAGTTCTTC. Its protein is CASSELGLRSEQFF.

This chain links TRBV7-9 with TRBJ1-1; D not resolved. The CDR3 spans 12 residues. V was shortened by 1 base and J by 3 bases, with 3 bases between the two germline ends. Germline CDR1 and CDR2: SEHNR and FQNEAQ (reference sequence). The CDR3 loop is CASSLVYTEAFF. CDR3 nucleotide sequence: TGTGCCAGCAGCTTAGTCTACACTGAAGCTTTCTTT.

The chain carries TRBV9 and TRBJ2-7, with TRBD2 matching over 12 bases. Trimming at V came to 2 bases and at J to 4 bases, leaving 4 bases not matched to a gene. CDR1 is SGDLS and CDR2 is YYNGEE in the germline V gene. This CDR3 has 15 residues. For the CDR3, the DNA is TGTGCCAGCAGCGTGTCGACTAGCGGGAGTTACGAGCAGTACTTC. Translated, it gives CASSVSTSGSYEQYF.

This chain joins TRBV3-1 (or the pseudogene TRBV3-2) and TRBJ2-5; 7 bases line up with TRBD2. The V gene end was trimmed by 1 base and the J gene end by 4 bases; junction bases not matched to a gene: 3. Germline V lookup: CDR1 LGHDT, CDR2 YNNKEL (reference sequence). This CDR3 region has 14 residues. The chain's CDR3 is CASSQGGEGETQYF. The CDR3 bases are TGTGCCAGCAGCCAAGGTGGGGAGGGAGAGACCCAGTACTTC.

V usage is TRBV4-2 and J usage is TRBJ1-2, with D hard to call. CDR1 is LGHNA and CDR2 is YNFKEQ in the germline V gene. The CDR3 extends over 11 amino acids. V was trimmed by 2 bases and J by 6 bases, leaving 4 bases between them. The CDR3 sequence: CASSQSNGYTF. In DNA, the CDR3 is TGTGCCAGCAGCCAATCCAATGGCTACACCTTC.